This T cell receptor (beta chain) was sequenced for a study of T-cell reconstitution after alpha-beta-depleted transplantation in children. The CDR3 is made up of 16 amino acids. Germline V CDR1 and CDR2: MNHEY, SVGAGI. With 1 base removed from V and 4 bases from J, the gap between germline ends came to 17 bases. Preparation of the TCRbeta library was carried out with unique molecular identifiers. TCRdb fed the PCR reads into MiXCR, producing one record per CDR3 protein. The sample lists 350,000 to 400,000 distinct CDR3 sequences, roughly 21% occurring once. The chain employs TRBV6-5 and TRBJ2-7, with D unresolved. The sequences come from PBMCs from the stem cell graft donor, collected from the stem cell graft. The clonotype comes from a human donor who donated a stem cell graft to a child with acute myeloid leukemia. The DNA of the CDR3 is TGTGCCAGCAGTTACTTGTCCCCTGGTCCTGATTACGAGCAGTACTTC. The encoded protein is CASSYLSPGPDYEQYF.